This T cell receptor (beta chain) was captured in a study of blood T cell repertoires in COVID-19. In the study overall: Samples representing acute and convalescent COVID-19 were sourced from the United States, Italy and Spain. T cells, B-cell-depleted T cells, or PBMCs provided the cDNA or gDNA that served as material.

The CDR3 covers 11 residues. The germline gives CDR1 SGHNT, CDR2 YYREEE (reference sequence). V was clipped by 3 bases and J by 2 bases, with 2 bases between them. As handled by the study authors: For nucleated cells, counts were estimated from reference gene primer amplification. Data came from immunoSEQ multiplex PCR; TCRdb stores just in-frame clones and leaves some out. D and trimming come from the DNA, and the V and J calls and clone size come from that table. Seen here are about 67,000 clones, around nine tenths observed once, and the top ten hold around a fifth. This clone was seen a few times.

The chain links TRBV5-4 to TRBJ2-5; no reliable D call. The source of this sequence is a woman older than 75 with acute or convalescent COVID-19. Sequenced: peripheral blood. The CDR3 bases are TGTGCCAGCAGCTCTCAAGAGACCCAGTACTTC. Translation gives CASSSQETQYF.